This TCR beta chain was sequenced for a study of spatial heterogeneity in lung cancer. TCRdb used MiXCR to reprocess the 5' RACE reads, holding one entry per CDR3 protein. The table includes roughly 18,000 distinct CDR3 sequences, 5.7% detected once. This clonotype came up many times. What it recognizes is unknown. Study-wide points: Tracking of tumor mutation counts was seen in expanded intratumoral alpha and beta TCR counts.

Time point of the sample: sample taken at primary tumor resection. J lost 7 bases, V lost 5 bases, and 3 bases had no gene match. This CDR3 contains 14 residues. The germline gives CDR1 MNHEY, CDR2 SMNVEV (reference sequence). This sequence joins TRBV27 and TRBJ2-4; 12 positions match TRBD2. The TCR sequence derives from a female donor with early-stage non-small cell lung cancer. The source was lung tumor tissue, collected at surgery. CDR3 amino acids: CASSTSGRTNIQYF. CDR3 nucleotide sequence: TGTGCCAGCAGTACTAGCGGGAGGACGAACATTCAGTACTTC.